This T cell receptor beta chain was sequenced for a study of cytomegalovirus exposure and HLA in healthy donors. PCR primers comprised 60 Vbeta and 13 Jbeta primers. Sequencing was performed with immunoSEQ multiplex PCR; in TCRdb, only in-frame clones are kept and a portion is missing. This repertoire shows roughly 120,000 clones, roughly 70% found once; its top ten account for 4.5% to 5.5%. Details on this clone: Its target is not known.

V lost 4 bases and J 3 bases, leaving 12 bases between the germline ends. The germline CDR1 and CDR2 sequences are GTSNPN and SVGIG (reference sequence). The CDR3 is 13 amino acids. Notes on the study in general: Among CMV-associated TCR beta chains, most appeared HLA-restricted in a later analysis. Using the classifier, cytomegalovirus status was reportedly diagnosed with high specificity and sensitivity.

Sequenced input: PBMCs. V is TRBV30 and J is TRBJ1-2; D remains unclear. The clonotype originates from a woman in her 70s in good health and CMV-seropositive. CDR3 region: CAWTRGLHYGYTF. CDR3 bases: TGTGCCTGGACCCGAGGTCTCCACTATGGCTACACCTTC.